This entry lists 26 T cell receptor beta chains sequenced from one sample in a study of CD8 T cells in Susac syndrome (dated by TCRdb to between 2018 and 2021). Library preparation employed the immunoSEQ multiplex PCR assay. RNA was extracted with the RNeasy kit and 0.5 to 1 ug was reverse transcribed using random hexamers. TCRdb passed the public sequencing reads through fastp at Q25 and MiXCR, retaining productive beta sequences. CDR3 protein sequences are deduplicated, and each keeps its most common genes and DNA. The sample table contains roughly 89,000 distinct CDR3 sequences; only one count was recorded for roughly 96% of them. About 0.41% of the sample lies in the top ten. Material for sequencing was CD8+ T cells from PBMCs. The receptors come from a human donor with Susac syndrome.

The chain combines TRBV5-1 with TRBJ2-7; 9 bases fit TRBD1. With V trimmed by 2 bases and J by 3 bases, 3 bases remained unmatched. Germline assignment: CDR1 SGHRS and CDR2 YFSETQ. The CDR3 is made up of 14 amino acids. CDR3 coding DNA: TGCGCCAGCAGCTTACGGACAGGGGACTACGAGCAGTACTTC. Its protein is CASSLRTGDYEQYF. Full variable domain (missing parts from reference TRBV5-1 and TRBJ2-7): KAGVTQTPRYLIKTRGQQVTLSCSPISGHRSVSWYQQTPGQGLQFLFEYFSETQRNKGNFPGRFSGRQFSNSRSEMNVSTLELGDSALYLCASSLRTGDYEQYFGPGTRLTVT.

The chain has TRBV28 and TRBJ2-7; 7 bases agree with TRBD1. Germline assignment: CDR1 MDHEN and CDR2 SYDVKM. The CDR3 totals 15 residues. The junction had 11 bases not matched to a gene; V was cut back by 6 bases and J by 3 bases. The CDR3 protein is CASSRTGEGIYEQYV. CDR3 nucleotides: TGTGCCAGCAGCCGCACAGGGGAAGGTATCTACGAGCAGTACGTC.

The V gene is TRBV30, the J gene TRBJ2-2; D uncertain. This CDR3 is 15 amino acids long. Germline CDR1 GTSNPN, CDR2 SVGIG (reference sequence). The ends were cut back, 0 bases at V and 0 bases at J, with 8 bases in the middle. Here the CDR3 DNA reads TGTGCCTGGAGTGTACAGCGTTCGAACACCGGGGAGCTGTTTTTT. Its translation is CAWSVQRSNTGELFF.

The chain employs TRBV11-2 and TRBJ2-4; 9 bases are a match to TRBD1. The CDR3 length is 15 residues. Losses at the gene ends were 5 bases for V and 12 bases for J; bases not matched to a gene: 14. The germline CDR1 and CDR2 sequences are SGHAT and FQNNGV. CDR3 region: CASSQPGQGIPHQYF. DNA for the CDR3: TGTGCCAGCAGCCAACCGGGACAGGGTATCCCTCATCAGTACTTC.

The chain uses TRBV7-3 and TRBJ2-7; possibly TRBD2 for D (6 bases). The CDR3 is made up of 16 amino acids. Germline V CDR1 and CDR2: SGHTA, FQGTGA. The germline V and J ends were trimmed by 5 bases and 6 bases, with 23 bases remaining between them. The CDR3 sequence is CASSPDHLQWEAEQYV. The CDR3 DNA follows: TGTGCCAGCAGCCCAGACCACCTACAGTGGGAGGCCGAGCAGTACGTC.

The chain uses TRBV4-3 and TRBJ2-7, with 7 positions matching TRBD2. Per the germline V gene, CDR1 is LGHNA and CDR2 is YSLEER. V lost 0 bases and J lost 4; bases outside the gene matches: 3. The CDR3 runs to 14 residues. The CDR3 loop reads CASSQDGGRYEQYF. The CDR3 DNA follows: TGCGCCAGCAGCCAAGACGGGGGGAGGTACGAGCAGTACTTC.

This clonotype appeared once. The CDR3 DNA follows: TGCGCCAGCATTGGGCAGAACACAGATACGCAGTATTTT. Translated, it gives CASIGQNTDTQYF. V gene TRBV10-2 combines with J gene TRBJ2-3; D unresolved. CDR3 length equals 13 residues. V lost 7 bases and J lost 2, with 10 bases in between. Germline-derived CDR1 and CDR2 are WSHSY and SAAADI.

V usage is TRBV7-2 and J usage is TRBJ2-2; TRBD2 agrees at 14 bases. CDR1 is SGHTA and CDR2 is FQGNSA in the germline V gene. This CDR3 contains 18 residues. V shed 5 bases, J shed 7 bases, and the junction held 12 bases outside the gene matches. Written as DNA, the CDR3 is TGTGCCAGCAGCCAGGGACTAGCGGGAGCCCGATGGGACGGGGAGCTGTTTTTT. It specifies CASSQGLAGARWDGELFF.

The V gene is TRBV20-1, the J gene TRBJ2-7, with D maybe TRBD2 (5 bases). Trimming removed 3 bases from V and 3 bases from J, with 15 bases in between. Per germline, CDR1 DFQATT and CDR2 SNEGSKA (reference sequence). The CDR3 contains 14 residues. CDR3 DNA: TGCAGTGCTAGGGACCCCTCAGACTACTACGAGCAGTACTTC. Protein sequence: CSARDPSDYYEQYF.

The rearrangement joins TRBV7-9 to TRBJ2-1, with D tentatively TRBD1 or TRBD2 (5 bases each). V was clipped by 1 base and J by 5 bases, with 12 bases between them. The germline V gene encodes CDR1 SEHNR and CDR2 FQNEAQ (reference sequence). This CDR3 contains 15 residues. The CDR3 loop is CASSLVPGPNNEQFF. The CDR3 DNA is TGTGCCAGCAGCTTAGTTCCGGGACCGAACAATGAGCAGTTCTTC. The full variable domain, with the rest looked up from reference TRBV7-9 and TRBJ2-1, is DTGVSQNPRHKITKRGQNVTFRCDPISEHNRLYWYRQTLGQGPEFLTYFQNEAQLEKSRLLSDRFSAERPKGSFSTLEIQRTEQGDSAMYLCASSLVPGPNNEQFFGPGTRLTVL.

The V call is TRBV6-5, the J call TRBJ2-1; maybe TRBD2 (6 bases). Deletions cut 0 bases from V and 1 base from J, with 7 bases between. CDR1 MNHEY and CDR2 SVGAGI come from the germline V gene. The CDR3 covers 15 residues. The CDR3 sequence is CASSYSGRSYNEQFF. Here the CDR3 DNA reads TGTGCCAGCAGTTACTCGGGGAGGTCCTACAATGAGCAGTTCTTC.

This chain connects TRBV27 to TRBJ2-5, with TRBD1 matching over 8 bases. CDR3 length equals 13 residues. Germline values: CDR1 MNHEY, CDR2 SMNVEV (reference sequence). Trimming removed 5 bases from V and 6 bases from J; junction bases left unmatched: 5. CDR3 DNA sequence: TGTGCCAGCAGTATTACAGGGGGGCAGACCCAGTACTTC. Its protein product is CASSITGGQTQYF.

This chain links TRBV2 with TRBJ2-1; D perhaps matches TRBD2 (6 bases). Germline CDR1 reads SNHLY; CDR2 reads FYNNEI. This CDR3 region has 15 residues. Trimming took off 3 bases at V and 6 bases at J, with 15 bases between the two ends. The CDR3 nucleotides read TGTGCCAGCAGTGATCCCCCCCGGAGGGCCAATGAGCAGTTCTTC. Protein: CASSDPPRRANEQFF.

The chain joins TRBV4-1 to TRBJ2-5, with 8 nucleotides matching TRBD1. J gave up 1 base and V 4 bases, and 5 bases lay outside the gene matches. The CDR3 runs 15 residues. Germline CDR1 is MGHRA and CDR2 is YSYEKL. The CDR3 is CASSPQDRAQETQYF. The CDR3 nucleotides read TGCGCCAGCAGCCCACAGGACAGGGCCCAAGAGACCCAGTACTTC.

The chain is built from TRBV6-2 or TRBV6-3 and TRBJ1-1; no firm D call. In germline, CDR1 is MNHEY, CDR2 SVGEGT. The CDR3 runs 15 residues. V gave up 6 bases and J gave up 0 bases, with 14 bases separating them. The CDR3 nucleotides read TGTGCCAGCAGCCCCCTCAGTAACCTGAACACTGAAGCTTTCTTT. It translates to CASSPLSNLNTEAFF.

The chain uses TRBV2 and TRBJ1-1, with D tentatively TRBD1 (5 bases). The CDR3 consists of 12 residues. V lost 8 bases and J lost 4, with 11 bases in between. Germline assignment: CDR1 SNHLY and CDR2 FYNNEI. CDR3 protein: CASGLGATEAFF. The DNA of the CDR3 is TGTGCCAGCGGACTCGGGGCCACTGAAGCTTTCTTT.

The J gene is TRBJ2-3, the V gene TRBV4-1; no clear D gene. Germline values: CDR1 MGHRA, CDR2 YSYEKL. Trimming shortened V by 0 bases and J by 10 bases, and 5 bases separated the two germline ends. CDR3 length: 11 amino acids. CDR3 amino acids: CASSQDYSQYF. CDR3 nucleotides: TGCGCCAGCAGCCAAGATTACTCGCAGTATTTT.

The chain uses TRBV2 and TRBJ2-1, with D uncertain. V shed 6 bases and J shed 9 bases, with 15 bases lying between them. Germline lookup yields CDR1 SNHLY and CDR2 FYNNEI. The CDR3 spans 13 residues. The CDR3 protein is CASRRPYGVEQFF. The CDR3 nucleotides are TGTGCCAGCAGGAGACCCTACGGAGTTGAGCAGTTCTTC.

In its sample, this clonotype was seen a few times. The chain uses TRBV19 and TRBJ1-1; 8 nucleotides align to TRBD1. The CDR3 loop spans 13 amino acids. V dropped 6 bases and J dropped 4; count of bases not matched to a gene: 4. Germline CDR1 reads LNHDA; CDR2 reads SQIVND (reference sequence). DNA for the CDR3: TGTGCCAGTAGCACAGGGGGGAGCACTGAAGCTTTCTTT. Translated: CASSTGGSTEAFF.

In DNA, the CDR3 is TGTGCCAGCAGCGCGGCCGGGGACTTCGGGGAGCTGTTTTTT. Amino acids: CASSAAGDFGELFF. This rearrangement joins TRBV9 to TRBJ2-2; tentatively, D is TRBD2 (6 bases). V lost 3 bases and J lost 7, with 13 bases in between. The CDR3 contains 14 residues. Germline V lookup: CDR1 SGDLS, CDR2 YYNGEE.

The chain combines TRBV20-1 with TRBJ1-1; D unclear. Trimming pared 0 bases from V and 2 bases from J, leaving 13 bases between. This CDR3 has 15 amino acids. Per the germline V gene, CDR1 is DFQATT and CDR2 is SNEGSKA (reference sequence). The CDR3 here is CSARDFSWANTEAFF. For the CDR3, the DNA is TGCAGTGCTAGAGATTTCAGTTGGGCTAACACTGAAGCTTTCTTT.

This sequence joins TRBV7-3 and TRBJ2-3; 7 bases are shared with TRBD2. V dropped 4 bases and J dropped 2; count of bases not matched to a gene: 9. Germline lookup yields CDR1 SGHTA and CDR2 FQGTGA. The CDR3 has 16 amino acids. The CDR3 sequence: CASSSFGGSTTDTQYF. The DNA of the CDR3 is TGTGCCAGCAGCTCCTTTGGCGGGAGCACCACAGATACGCAGTATTTT. The complete variable domain, with remaining parts taken from reference TRBV7-3 and TRBJ2-3, reads GAGVSQTPSNKVTEKGKYVELRCDPISGHTALYWYRQSLGQGPEFLIYFQGTGAADDSGLPNDRFFAVRPEGSVSTLKIQRTERGDSAVYLCASSSFGGSTTDTQYFGPGTRLTVL.

The V and J genes are TRBV29-1 and TRBJ1-1; D is unclear. CDR1 is SQVTM and CDR2 is ANQGSEA in the germline V gene. This CDR3 has 12 amino acids. V was cut by 7 bases and J by 6 bases, with 15 bases left in between. CDR3 DNA sequence: TGCAGCGCTCGAGATCTTCCCGCTGAAGCTTTCTTT. As protein: CSARDLPAEAFF.

The rearrangement joins TRBV6-4 to TRBJ1-2; D perhaps matches TRBD1 (6 bases). Deletions cut 2 bases from V and 3 bases from J, with 10 bases between. This CDR3 is 14 amino acids long. The germline gives CDR1 MRHNA, CDR2 SNTAGT. CDR3 DNA: TGTGCCAGCAGTGACGCGACAGGCGACTATGGCTACACCTTC. It specifies CASSDATGDYGYTF.

In its sample, this clonotype was seen once. The chain recombines TRBV7-2 with TRBJ2-3; D not certain. CDR1 is SGHTA and CDR2 is FQGNSA in the germline V gene. Deletions cut 2 bases from V and 2 bases from J, with 11 bases between. The CDR3 covers 15 residues. CDR3 residues: CASSLSHWITDTQYF. The CDR3 DNA reads as TGTGCCAGCAGCTTATCGCATTGGATCACAGATACGCAGTATTTT.

This clonotype was seen just once. This chain connects TRBV15 to TRBJ2-1, with 9 bases that match TRBD2. J was trimmed by 4 bases and V by 3 bases; bases with no gene match: 4. The germline gives CDR1 LNHNV, CDR2 YYDKDF (reference sequence). The CDR3 covers 15 residues. CDR3 region: CATSSRLAEYNEQFF. CDR3 bases: TGTGCCACCAGCAGCCGACTAGCGGAGTACAATGAGCAGTTCTTC.